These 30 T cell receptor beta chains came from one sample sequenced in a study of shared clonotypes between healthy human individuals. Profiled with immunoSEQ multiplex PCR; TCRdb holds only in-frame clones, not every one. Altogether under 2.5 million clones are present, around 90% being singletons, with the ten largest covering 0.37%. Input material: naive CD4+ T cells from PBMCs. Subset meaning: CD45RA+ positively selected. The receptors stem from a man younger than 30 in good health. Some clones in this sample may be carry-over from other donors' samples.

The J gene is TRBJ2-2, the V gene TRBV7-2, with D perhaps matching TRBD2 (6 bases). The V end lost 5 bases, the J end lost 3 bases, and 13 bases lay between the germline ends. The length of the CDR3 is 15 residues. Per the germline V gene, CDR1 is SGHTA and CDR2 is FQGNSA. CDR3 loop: CASSPGGRDTGELFF. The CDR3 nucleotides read TGTGCCAGCAGCCCCGGGGGTCGAGACACCGGGGAGCTGTTTTTT.

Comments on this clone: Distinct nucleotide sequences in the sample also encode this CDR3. The CDR3 reads CASSPSGAYEQYF. The CDR3 nucleotides read TGTGCCAGCTCACCATCTGGCGCCTACGAGCAGTACTTC. The chain employs TRBV18 and TRBJ2-7; D not certain. Trimming removed 2 bases at V and 2 bases at J, with 7 bases between. CDR1 is KGHSH, CDR2 LQKENI, per germline. CDR3 length: 13 residues.

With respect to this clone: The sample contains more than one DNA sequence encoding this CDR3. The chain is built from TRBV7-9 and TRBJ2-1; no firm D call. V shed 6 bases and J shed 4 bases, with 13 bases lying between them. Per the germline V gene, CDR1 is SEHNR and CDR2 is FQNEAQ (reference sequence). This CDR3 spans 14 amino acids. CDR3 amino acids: CASSLVGGYNEQFF. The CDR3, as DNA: TGTGCCAGCAGTCTCGTCGGCGGATACAATGAGCAGTTCTTC.

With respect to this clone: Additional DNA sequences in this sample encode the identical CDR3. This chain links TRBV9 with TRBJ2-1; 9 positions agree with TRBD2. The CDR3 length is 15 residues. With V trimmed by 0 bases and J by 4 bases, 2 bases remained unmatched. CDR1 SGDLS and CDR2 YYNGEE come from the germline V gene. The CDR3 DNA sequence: TGTGCCAGCAGCGTAGCTAGCGGGGCTTACAATGAGCAGTTCTTC. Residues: CASSVASGAYNEQFF.

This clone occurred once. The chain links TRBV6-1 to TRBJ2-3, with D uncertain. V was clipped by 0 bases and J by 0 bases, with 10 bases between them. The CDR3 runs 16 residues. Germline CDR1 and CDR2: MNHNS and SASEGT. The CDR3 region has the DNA TGTGCCAGCAGTGAAGCCCTCGTTTCTAGCACAGATACGCAGTATTTT. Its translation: CASSEALVSSTDTQYF.

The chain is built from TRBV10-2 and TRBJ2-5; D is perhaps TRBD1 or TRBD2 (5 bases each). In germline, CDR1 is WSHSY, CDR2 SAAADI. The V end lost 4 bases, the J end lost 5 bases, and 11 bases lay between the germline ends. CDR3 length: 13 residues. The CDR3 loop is CASSGGTAETQYF. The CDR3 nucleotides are TGCGCCAGCAGTGGAGGGACCGCGGAGACCCAGTACTTC.

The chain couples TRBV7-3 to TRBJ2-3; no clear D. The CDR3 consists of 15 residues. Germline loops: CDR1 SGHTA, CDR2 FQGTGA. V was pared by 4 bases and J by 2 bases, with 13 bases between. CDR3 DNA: TGTGCCAGCAGCTCCGGTCAGAAAGTCACAGATACGCAGTATTTT. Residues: CASSSGQKVTDTQYF.

CDR3 DNA: TGTGCCAGCAGTTTTGGGCGGTTCACTAATGAAAAACTGTTTTTT. It codes for CASSFGRFTNEKLFF. The chain is built from TRBV28 and TRBJ1-4, with D unclear. This CDR3 comprises 15 residues. V was cut by 3 bases and J by 2 bases, with 10 bases left in between. In germline, CDR1 is MDHEN, CDR2 SYDVKM.

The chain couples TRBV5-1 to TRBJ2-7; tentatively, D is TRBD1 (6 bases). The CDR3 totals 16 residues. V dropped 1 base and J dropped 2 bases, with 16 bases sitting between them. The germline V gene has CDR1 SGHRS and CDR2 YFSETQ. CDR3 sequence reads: CASSLWYTGSPYEQYF. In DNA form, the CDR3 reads TGCGCCAGCAGCTTGTGGTATACAGGGTCACCCTACGAGCAGTACTTC.

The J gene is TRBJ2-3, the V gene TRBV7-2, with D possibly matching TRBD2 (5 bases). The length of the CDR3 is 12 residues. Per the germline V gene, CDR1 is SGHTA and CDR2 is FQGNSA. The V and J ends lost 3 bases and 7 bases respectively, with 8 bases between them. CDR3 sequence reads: CASSFTGNTQYF. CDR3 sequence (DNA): TGTGCCAGCAGCTTCACCGGGAATACGCAGTATTTT.

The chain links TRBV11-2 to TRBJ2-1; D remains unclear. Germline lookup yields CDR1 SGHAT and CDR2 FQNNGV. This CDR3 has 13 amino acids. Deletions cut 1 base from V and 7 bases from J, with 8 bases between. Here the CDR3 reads CASSLVKGNEQFF. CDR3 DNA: TGTGCCAGCAGCTTAGTGAAGGGAAATGAGCAGTTCTTC.

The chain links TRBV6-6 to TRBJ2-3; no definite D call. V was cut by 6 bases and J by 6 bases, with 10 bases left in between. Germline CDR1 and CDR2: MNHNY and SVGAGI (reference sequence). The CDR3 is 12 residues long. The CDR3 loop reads CASSPALDTQYF. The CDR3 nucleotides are TGTGCCAGCAGCCCGGCTCTCGATACGCAGTATTTT.

The CDR3 region has the DNA TGTGCCAGCAGCTTAGCTGGGGGGCACCGGAAGGTATGTGGAAACACCATATATTTT. Translation: CASSLAGGHRKVCGNTIYF. This sequence joins TRBV7-9 and TRBJ1-3; TRBD1 might be the D (6 bases). Germline lookup yields CDR1 SEHNR and CDR2 FQNEAQ (reference sequence). With 0 bases removed from V and 3 bases from J, the gap between germline ends came to 21 bases. The CDR3 runs to 19 residues.

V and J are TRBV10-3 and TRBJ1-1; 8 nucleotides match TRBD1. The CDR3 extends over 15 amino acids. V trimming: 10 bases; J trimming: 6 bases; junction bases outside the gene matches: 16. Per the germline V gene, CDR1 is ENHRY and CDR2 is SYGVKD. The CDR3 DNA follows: TGTGCCACTTCTAGTACAGACAGGGGCACGGCTGAAGCTTTCTTT. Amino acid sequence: CATSSTDRGTAEAFF.

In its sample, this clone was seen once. For the CDR3, the DNA is TGTGCCAGCAGTGTGCAGGGAAGCTCCTACGAGCAGTACTTC. It codes for CASSVQGSSYEQYF. V and J are TRBV28 and TRBJ2-7; tentative D call: TRBD1 (5 bases). Germline V lookup: CDR1 MDHEN, CDR2 SYDVKM. The CDR3 covers 14 residues. The germline V and J ends were trimmed by 5 bases and 0 bases, with 11 bases remaining between them. Variable domain in full (rest from reference TRBV28 and TRBJ2-7): DVKVTQSSRYLVKRTGEKVFLECVQDMDHENMFWYRQDPGLGLRLIYFSYDVKMKEKGDIPEGYSVSREKKERFSLILESASTNQTSMYLCASSVQGSSYEQYFGPGTRLTVT.

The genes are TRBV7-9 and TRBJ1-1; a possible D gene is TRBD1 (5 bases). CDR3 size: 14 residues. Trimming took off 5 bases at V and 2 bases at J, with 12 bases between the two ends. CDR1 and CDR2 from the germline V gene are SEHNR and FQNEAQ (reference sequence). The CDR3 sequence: CASSQSDKNTEAFF. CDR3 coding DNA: TGTGCCAGCAGCCAATCGGACAAAAACACTGAAGCTTTCTTT. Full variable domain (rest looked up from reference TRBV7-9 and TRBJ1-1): DTGVSQNPRHKITKRGQNVTFRCDPISEHNRLYWYRQTLGQGPEFLTYFQNEAQLEKSRLLSDRFSAERPKGSFSTLEIQRTEQGDSAMYLCASSQSDKNTEAFFGQGTRLTVV.

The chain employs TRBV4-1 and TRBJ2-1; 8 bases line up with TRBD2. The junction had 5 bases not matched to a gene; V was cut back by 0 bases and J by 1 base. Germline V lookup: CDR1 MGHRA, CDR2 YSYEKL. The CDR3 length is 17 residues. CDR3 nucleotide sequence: TGCGCCAGCAGCCAAGATGGGGGACTAGAATCCTACAATGAGCAGTTCTTC. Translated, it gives CASSQDGGLESYNEQFF.

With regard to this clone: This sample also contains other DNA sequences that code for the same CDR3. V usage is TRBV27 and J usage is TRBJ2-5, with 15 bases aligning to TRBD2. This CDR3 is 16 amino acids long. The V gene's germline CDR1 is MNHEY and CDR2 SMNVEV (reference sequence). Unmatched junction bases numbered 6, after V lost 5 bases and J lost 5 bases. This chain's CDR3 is CASSPGLAGGGETQYF. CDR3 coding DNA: TGTGCCAGCAGTCCGGGACTAGCGGGAGGAGGGGAGACCCAGTACTTC.

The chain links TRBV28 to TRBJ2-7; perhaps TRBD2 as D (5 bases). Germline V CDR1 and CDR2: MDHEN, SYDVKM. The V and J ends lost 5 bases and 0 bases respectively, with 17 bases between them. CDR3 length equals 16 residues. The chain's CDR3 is CASSVKLVPISYEQYF. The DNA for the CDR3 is TGTGCCAGCAGTGTGAAACTAGTTCCCATCTCCTACGAGCAGTACTTC.

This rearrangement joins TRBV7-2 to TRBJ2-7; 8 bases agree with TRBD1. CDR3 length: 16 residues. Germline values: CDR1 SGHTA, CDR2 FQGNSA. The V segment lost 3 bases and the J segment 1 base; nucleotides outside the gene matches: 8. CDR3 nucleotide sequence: TGTGCCAGCAGCTTTGGGGGGACAGGCATTTCCTACGAGCAGTACTTC. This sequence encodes CASSFGGTGISYEQYF. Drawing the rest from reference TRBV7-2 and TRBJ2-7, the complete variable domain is GAGVSQSPSNKVTEKGKDVELRCDPISGHTALYWYRQSLGQGLEFLIYFQGNSAPDKSGLPSDRFSAERTGGSVSTLTIQRTQQEDSAVYLCASSFGGTGISYEQYFGPGTRLTVT.

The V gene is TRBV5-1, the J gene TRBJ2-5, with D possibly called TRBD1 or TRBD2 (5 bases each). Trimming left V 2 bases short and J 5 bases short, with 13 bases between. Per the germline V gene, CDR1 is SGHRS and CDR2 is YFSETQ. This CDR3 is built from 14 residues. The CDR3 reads CASSFLFGTETQYF. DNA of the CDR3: TGCGCCAGCAGCTTCCTTTTCGGGACGGAGACCCAGTACTTC.

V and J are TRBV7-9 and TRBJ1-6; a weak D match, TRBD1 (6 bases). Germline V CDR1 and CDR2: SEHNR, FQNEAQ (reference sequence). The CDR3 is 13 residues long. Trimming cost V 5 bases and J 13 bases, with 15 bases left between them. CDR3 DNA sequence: TGTGCCAGCAGCCGGAATCAGGGGAATCCCCTCCACTTT. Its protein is CASSRNQGNPLHF.

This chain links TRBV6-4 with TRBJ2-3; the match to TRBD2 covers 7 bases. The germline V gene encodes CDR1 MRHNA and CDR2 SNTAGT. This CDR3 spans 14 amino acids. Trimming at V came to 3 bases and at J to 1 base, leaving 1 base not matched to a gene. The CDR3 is CASSETSGTDTQYF. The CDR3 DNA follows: TGTGCCAGCAGTGAAACTAGCGGCACAGATACGCAGTATTTT.

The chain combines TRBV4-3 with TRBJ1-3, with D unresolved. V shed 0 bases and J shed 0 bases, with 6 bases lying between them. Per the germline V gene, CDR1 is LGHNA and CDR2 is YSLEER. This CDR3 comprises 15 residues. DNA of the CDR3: TGCGCCAGCAGCCAAGATGAGAGCTCTGGAAACACCATATATTTT. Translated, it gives CASSQDESSGNTIYF.

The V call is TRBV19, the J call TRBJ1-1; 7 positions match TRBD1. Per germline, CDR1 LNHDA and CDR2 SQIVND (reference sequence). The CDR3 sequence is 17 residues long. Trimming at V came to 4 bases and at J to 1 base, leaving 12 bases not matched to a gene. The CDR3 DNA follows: TGTGCCAGTAGTACCCCTCCTCTGACAGGGAAGAACACTGAAGCTTTCTTT. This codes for CASSTPPLTGKNTEAFF.

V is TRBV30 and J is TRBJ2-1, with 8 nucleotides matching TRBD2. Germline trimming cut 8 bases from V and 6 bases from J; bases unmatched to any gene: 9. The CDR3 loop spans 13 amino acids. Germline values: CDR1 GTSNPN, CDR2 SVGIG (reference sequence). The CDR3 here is CAQDSLAGNEQFF. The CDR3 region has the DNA TGTGCCCAAGACTCGCTAGCGGGCAATGAGCAGTTCTTC.

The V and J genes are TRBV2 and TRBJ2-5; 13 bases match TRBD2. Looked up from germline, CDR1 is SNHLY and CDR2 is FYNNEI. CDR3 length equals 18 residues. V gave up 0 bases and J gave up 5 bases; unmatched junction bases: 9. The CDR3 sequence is CASSEARQLAGGWETQYF. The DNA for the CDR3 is TGTGCCAGCAGTGAAGCGCGTCAACTAGCGGGAGGGTGGGAGACCCAGTACTTC.

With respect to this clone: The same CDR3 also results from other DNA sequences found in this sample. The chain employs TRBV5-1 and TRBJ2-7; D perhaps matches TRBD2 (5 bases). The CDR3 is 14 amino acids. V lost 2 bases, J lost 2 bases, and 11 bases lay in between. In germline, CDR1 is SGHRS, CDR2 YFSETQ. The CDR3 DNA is TGCGCCAGCAGCTTAGAGGGATTAGCCTACGAGCAGTACTTC. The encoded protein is CASSLEGLAYEQYF.

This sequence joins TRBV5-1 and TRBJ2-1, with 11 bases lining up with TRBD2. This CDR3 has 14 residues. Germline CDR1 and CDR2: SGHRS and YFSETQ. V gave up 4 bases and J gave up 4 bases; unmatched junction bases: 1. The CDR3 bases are TGCGCCAGCAGCCGACTAGCGGGGTACAATGAGCAGTTCTTC. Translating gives CASSRLAGYNEQFF.

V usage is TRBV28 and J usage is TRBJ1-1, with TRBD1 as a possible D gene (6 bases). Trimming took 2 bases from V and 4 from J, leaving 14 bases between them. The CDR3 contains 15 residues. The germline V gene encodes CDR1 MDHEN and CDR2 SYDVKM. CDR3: CASSLGTGWGTEAFF. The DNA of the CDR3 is TGTGCCAGCAGTTTAGGAACAGGGTGGGGCACTGAAGCTTTCTTT.